This TCR beta chain comes out of a study of T cells in localized non-small cell lung cancer. Study-wide points: Peak T cell clonality was found in uninvolved adjacent lung, exceeding tumor. For the top 100 tumor clones, a median about 60 also appeared in adjacent lung. One tumor region alone was sequenced, and heterogeneity therefore remains possible. Higher blood T cell density tracked longer overall survival.

Regarding this clone: No antigen is known for it.

Sequenced by immunoSEQ multiplex PCR; TCRdb stores in-frame clones only, minus some. The table includes about 2,800 clones, roughly two fifths detected once. With 7 bases clipped from V and 0 bases from J, the junction kept 6 bases outside the gene matches. The CDR3 consists of 15 residues. CDR1 and CDR2 from the germline V gene are LNHDA and SQIVND (reference sequence). The chain uses TRBV19 and TRBJ1-2; 9 nucleotides line up with TRBD1. The sequenced sample was lung tumor tissue, obtained before any cancer treatment. The clonotype was recovered from a male donor at least 60 years old with stage I squamous cell lung carcinoma. CDR3 sequence: CASTQGAYPNYGYTF. Written as DNA, the CDR3 is TGTGCCAGTACACAGGGGGCGTACCCTAACTATGGCTACACCTTC.